The rows below give T cell receptor beta chains drawn from one sample of a study of blood T cell repertoires in COVID-19. Produced via immunoSEQ multiplex PCR; TCRdb's table is partial and in-frame only. The sample has about 170,000 clones; approximately 86% are singletons. The specimen was peripheral blood. These receptors were taken from a woman aged 80 or over with COVID-19, enrolled during active disease. Both conserved end residues are part of each CDR3. D genes are given only for firm matches. Clone size is shown for a subset of rows, as once, few, many or a class of expanded clone.

d_gene: TRBD1; v_gene: TRBV28; abundance: -; j_gene: TRBJ2-2; CDR3nt: TGTGCCAGCAGTTCACGACAGGGGCTCACCGGGGAGCTGTTTTTT; CDR3aa: CASSSRQGLTGELFF
d_gene: -; v_gene: TRBV9; abundance: -; j_gene: TRBJ1-2; CDR3nt: TGTGCCAGCAGCGTAGGGGGAGCCGGGGATATCAATGGCTACACCTTC; CDR3aa: CASSVGGAGDINGYTF
d_gene: TRBD1; v_gene: TRBV2; abundance: -; j_gene: TRBJ1-1; CDR3nt: TGTGCCAGCAGTGGTCAGGGGGGACTTGAAGCTTTCTTT; CDR3aa: CASSGQGGLEAFF
d_gene: TRBD2; v_gene: TRBV19; abundance: -; j_gene: TRBJ2-3; CDR3nt: TGTGCCAGTAGTATCACTAGCGGGGGCACAGATACGCAGTATTTT; CDR3aa: CASSITSGGTDTQYF
d_gene: TRBD1; v_gene: TRBV11-2; abundance: -; j_gene: TRBJ1-4; CDR3nt: TGTGCCAGCAGGTTGACAGGGCAAACTAATGAAAAACTGTTTTTT; CDR3aa: CASRLTGQTNEKLFF
d_gene: TRBD2; v_gene: TRBV4-3; abundance: -; j_gene: TRBJ2-1; CDR3nt: TGCGCCAGCAGCCAGCAGACTAGCGGGGCAATCGGTGAGCAGTTCTTC; CDR3aa: CASSQQTSGAIGEQFF
d_gene: -; v_gene: TRBV19; abundance: -; j_gene: TRBJ2-5; CDR3nt: TGTGCCAGTAGTGTCGGGACACAAGAGACCCAGTACTTC; CDR3aa: CASSVGTQETQYF
d_gene: -; v_gene: TRBV3-1/TRBV3-2; abundance: few; j_gene: TRBJ2-4; CDR3nt: TGTGCCAGCAGCCATCAGTTTTTAGCCAAAAACATTCAGTACTTC; CDR3aa: CASSHQFLAKNIQYF
d_gene: -; v_gene: TRBV5-1; abundance: -; j_gene: TRBJ2-1; CDR3nt: TGCGCCAGCAGCCCTGATGGGCGGGGATACAATGAGCAGTTCTTC; CDR3aa: CASSPDGRGYNEQFF
d_gene: -; v_gene: TRBV9; abundance: -; j_gene: TRBJ1-2; CDR3nt: TGTGCCAGCACCAAGGGAAGGGGATTCGGCTATGGCTACACCTTC; CDR3aa: CASTKGRGFGYGYTF
d_gene: TRBD1; v_gene: TRBV18; abundance: -; j_gene: TRBJ1-4; CDR3nt: TGTGCCAGCTCACCTCCGGGACAGCTTAATGAAAAACTGTTTTTT; CDR3aa: CASSPPGQLNEKLFF
d_gene: TRBD1; v_gene: TRBV5-4; abundance: -; j_gene: TRBJ2-1; CDR3nt: TGTGCCAGCAGCTTGGAACAGGGGGCGCTCAATGAGCAGTTCTTC; CDR3aa: CASSLEQGALNEQFF
d_gene: -; v_gene: TRBV7-9; abundance: -; j_gene: TRBJ1-5; CDR3nt: TGTGCCAGCTCACCTGCCAGGGGCGGTCAGCCCCAGCATTTT; CDR3aa: CASSPARGGQPQHF
d_gene: -; v_gene: TRBV5-4; abundance: -; j_gene: TRBJ1-1; CDR3nt: TGTGCCAGCAGCTTGGATTCGGTGGGGACTACTGAAGCTTTCTTT; CDR3aa: CASSLDSVGTTEAFF
d_gene: TRBD1; v_gene: TRBV19; abundance: -; j_gene: TRBJ1-2; CDR3nt: TGTGCCAGTAGGCAGGGACAGGGAGGATACTATGGCTACACCTTC; CDR3aa: CASRQGQGGYYGYTF
d_gene: TRBD1; v_gene: TRBV9; abundance: -; j_gene: TRBJ1-2; CDR3nt: TGTGCCAGCAGCGTGGACACAGGGGACTATGGCTACACCTTC; CDR3aa: CASSVDTGDYGYTF
d_gene: -; v_gene: TRBV4-2; abundance: -; j_gene: TRBJ2-5; CDR3nt: TGTGCCAGCAGCCAAGAGCGCGGGACCGCAGAGACCCAGTACTTC; CDR3aa: CASSQERGTAETQYF
d_gene: TRBD2; v_gene: TRBV5-1; abundance: -; j_gene: TRBJ2-2; CDR3nt: TGCGCCAGCGGGACTACCCTTGGGACCGGGGAGCTGTTTTTT; CDR3aa: CASGTTLGTGELFF
d_gene: TRBD2; v_gene: TRBV29-1; abundance: once; j_gene: TRBJ2-2; CDR3nt: TGCAGCGGGACTAGCGAGATAAGCACCGGGGAGCTGTTTTTT; CDR3aa: CSGTSEISTGELFF
d_gene: TRBD1; v_gene: TRBV7-9; abundance: -; j_gene: TRBJ1-5; CDR3nt: TGTGCCAGCACAGGACAGGGGACGAATCAGCCCCAGCATTTT; CDR3aa: CASTGQGTNQPQHF
d_gene: -; v_gene: TRBV6-1; abundance: -; j_gene: TRBJ2-5; CDR3nt: TGTGCCAGCAGTGAAGCTTCCCTCGAGACCCAGTACTTC; CDR3aa: CASSEASLETQYF
d_gene: -; v_gene: TRBV10-3; abundance: -; j_gene: TRBJ1-5; CDR3nt: TGTGCCATCAGCGCGTCCCAAAATCAGCCCCAGCATTTT; CDR3aa: CAISASQNQPQHF
d_gene: TRBD2; v_gene: TRBV6-5; abundance: -; j_gene: TRBJ2-1; CDR3nt: TGTGCCAGCAGTTCCTATGCGGGGGGCTCCTACAATGAGCAGTTCTTC; CDR3aa: CASSSYAGGSYNEQFF
d_gene: -; v_gene: TRBV27; abundance: -; j_gene: TRBJ1-3; CDR3nt: TGTGCCAGCAGCTATCGACCGGGGGGGCCTGGAAACACCATATATTTT; CDR3aa: CASSYRPGGPGNTIYF
d_gene: -; v_gene: TRBV6-2/TRBV6-3; abundance: -; j_gene: TRBJ2-7; CDR3nt: TGTGCCAGCAGTCCCACGGGGGAATTGTACGAGCAGTACTTC; CDR3aa: CASSPTGELYEQYF
d_gene: -; v_gene: TRBV6-6; abundance: -; j_gene: TRBJ1-6; CDR3nt: TGTGCCAGCAGCCACAGGGACGAGAGTTCACCCCTCCACTTT; CDR3aa: CASSHRDESSPLHF